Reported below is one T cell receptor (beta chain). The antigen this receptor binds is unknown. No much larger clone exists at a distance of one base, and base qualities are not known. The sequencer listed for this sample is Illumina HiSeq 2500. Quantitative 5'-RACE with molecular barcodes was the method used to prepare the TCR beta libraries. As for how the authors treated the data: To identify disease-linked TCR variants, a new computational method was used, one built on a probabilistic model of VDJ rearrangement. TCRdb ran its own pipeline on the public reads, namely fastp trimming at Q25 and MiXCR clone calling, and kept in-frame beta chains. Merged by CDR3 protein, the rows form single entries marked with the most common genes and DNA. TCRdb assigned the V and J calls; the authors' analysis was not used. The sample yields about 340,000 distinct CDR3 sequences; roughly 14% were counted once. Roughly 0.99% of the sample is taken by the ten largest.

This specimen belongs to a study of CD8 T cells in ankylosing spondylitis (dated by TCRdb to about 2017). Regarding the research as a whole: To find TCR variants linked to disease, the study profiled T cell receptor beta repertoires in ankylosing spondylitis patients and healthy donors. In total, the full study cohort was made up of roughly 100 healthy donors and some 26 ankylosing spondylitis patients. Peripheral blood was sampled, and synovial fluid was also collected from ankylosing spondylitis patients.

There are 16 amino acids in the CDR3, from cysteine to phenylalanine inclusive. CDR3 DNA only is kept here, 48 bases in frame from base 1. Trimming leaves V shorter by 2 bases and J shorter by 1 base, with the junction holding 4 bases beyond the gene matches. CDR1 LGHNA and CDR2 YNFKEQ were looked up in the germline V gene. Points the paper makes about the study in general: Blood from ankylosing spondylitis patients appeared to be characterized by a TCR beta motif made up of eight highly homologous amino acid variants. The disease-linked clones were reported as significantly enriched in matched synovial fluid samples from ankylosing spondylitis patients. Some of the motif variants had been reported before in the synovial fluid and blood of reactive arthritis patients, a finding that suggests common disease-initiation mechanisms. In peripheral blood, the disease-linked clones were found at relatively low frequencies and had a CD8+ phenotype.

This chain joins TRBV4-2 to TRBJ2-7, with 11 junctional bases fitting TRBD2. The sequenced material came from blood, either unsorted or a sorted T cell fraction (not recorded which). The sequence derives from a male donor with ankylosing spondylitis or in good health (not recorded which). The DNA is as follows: TGTGCCAGCAGCCAATCGACTAGCGGGGATTCCTACGAGCAGTACTTC. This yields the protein CASSQSTSGDSYEQYF.